Below are 4 T cell receptor beta chains sequenced from a single sample in a study of post-analysis software for immune sequencing data. The authors incorporated unique molecular identifiers into the TCR beta cDNA libraries. TCRdb fed the PCR reads into MiXCR, producing one record per CDR3 protein. The sample carries hundreds of thousands of distinct CDR3 sequences, 55% to 60% recorded once. Whole-study results and caveats: The study found TRBV5-6, TRBV5-1 and TRBV20-1 among five or six TRBV segments more frequent in patients than controls.

No antigen has been assigned to these receptors. The sequencing sample was made of blood. The source is a girl aged 2 to 9 with multiple sclerosis.

This clonotype has just a few counts. Written as DNA, the CDR3 is TGTGCCAGCAGCTGGGCTGGGGGGTACGAGCAGTACTTC. It is translated as CASSWAGGYEQYF. This chain links TRBV7-9 with TRBJ2-7; a weak D match, TRBD2 (6 bases). Germline V gives CDR1 SEHNR, CDR2 FQNEAQ (reference sequence). This CDR3 comprises 13 residues. V gave up 4 bases and J gave up 4 bases, with 11 bases separating them.

This sequence joins TRBV5-1 and TRBJ2-3; D gene ambiguous. Germline V gene lookup returns CDR1 SGHRS and CDR2 YFSETQ. V dropped 3 bases and J dropped 4 bases, with 9 bases sitting between them. The CDR3 covers 13 residues. As DNA, the CDR3 is TGCGCCAGCAGCTCCGGCGAGCCAGATACGCAGTATTTT. Protein sequence: CASSSGEPDTQYF.

V and J are TRBV14 and TRBJ2-1; D not resolved. V gave up 3 bases and J gave up 15 bases, with 24 bases separating them. Germline CDR1 is SGHDN and CDR2 is FVKESK. This CDR3 has 15 amino acids. For the CDR3, the DNA is TGTGCCAGCAGCCAGAAGCCCGGGCGCTATAAAAGCGTGTTCTTC. Translated: CASSQKPGRYKSVFF.

The chain couples TRBV10-1 to TRBJ2-3, with D hard to call. The CDR3 covers 14 residues. Germline V gene data show CDR1 as WNHNN and CDR2 as SYGVQD (reference sequence). Trimming removed 7 bases from V and 1 base from J, with 12 bases in between. CDR3 sequence reads: CASMGNLRTDTQYF. Written as DNA, the CDR3 is TGCGCCAGCATGGGGAATCTCCGCACAGATACGCAGTATTTT.